This T cell receptor (beta chain) comes out of a study of T cell changes during pregnancy in multiple sclerosis. The CDR3 has 13 amino acids. CDR1 and CDR2 (germline): SGHNT, YYREEE (reference sequence). Between the trimmed V and J ends, which lost 4 bases and 7 bases, there was a span of 12 bases. The assay was immunoSEQ multiplex PCR, and TCRdb's table has in-frame clones only and misses some. The table shows 85,000 to 100,000 clones, with 85% to 95% occurring only once. The TCR comes from a female donor with multiple sclerosis, enrolled in a pregnancy study. The material was peripheral blood, obtained after pregnancy. This rearrangement joins TRBV5-4 to TRBJ2-1; tentatively, D is TRBD2 (5 bases). The CDR3 region is CASSIGPGNEQFF. The CDR3 DNA reads as TGTGCCAGCAGCATAGGGCCGGGGAATGAGCAGTTCTTC.